The next 30 T cell receptor beta chains were all read from a single sample in a study of OX40 agonist ivuxolimab in advanced cancers. Sequencing was performed with immunoSEQ multiplex PCR; in TCRdb, only in-frame clones are kept and a portion is missing. Of some 80,000 clones listed, over 85% are singletons. The sample here was CD4+ or CD8+ T cells sorted from blood, taken in a trial of the OX40 agonist ivuxolimab. These receptors originate from an adult with an advanced solid tumor such as melanoma, head and neck, liver or kidney cancer.

V is TRBV14 and J is TRBJ2-5, with D perhaps matching TRBD2 (5 bases). Germline loops: CDR1 SGHDN, CDR2 FVKESK. The CDR3 sequence is 15 residues long. V lost 1 base, J lost 1 base, and 10 bases lay in between. Here the CDR3 reads CASSQVPRVQETQYF. The CDR3 DNA reads TGTGCCAGCAGCCAAGTCCCGCGGGTCCAAGAGACCCAGTACTTC.

The gene calls are TRBV29-1 and TRBJ2-1; D is perhaps TRBD1 (6 bases). CDR3 size: 14 residues. CDR1 is SQVTM, CDR2 ANQGSEA, per germline. Between the trimmed V and J ends, which lost 3 bases and 4 bases, there was a span of 13 bases. The CDR3, as DNA: TGCAGCGTTGACGGTCAGGGGTGGTACAATGAGCAGTTCTTC. The encoded protein is CSVDGQGWYNEQFF.

The V gene is TRBV19, the J gene TRBJ2-7; 7 bases line up with TRBD1. The CDR3 totals 14 residues. Germline V gene data show CDR1 as LNHDA and CDR2 as SQIVND (reference sequence). V shed 2 bases, J shed 7 bases, and the junction held 8 bases outside the gene matches. CDR3 protein: CASSINTGVREQYF. The DNA for the CDR3 is TGTGCCAGTAGTATAAATACAGGGGTGAGAGAGCAGTACTTC.

This rearrangement joins TRBV7-6 to TRBJ2-3, with 11 bases identical to TRBD2. Trimming removed 5 bases from V and 5 bases from J; junction bases left unmatched: 3. CDR1 and CDR2 from the germline V gene are SGHVS and FNYEAQ. The CDR3 has 14 amino acids. The CDR3 is CASSHTSGGDTQYF. CDR3 in DNA: TGTGCCAGCAGCCATACTAGCGGGGGAGATACGCAGTATTTT.

CDR3 residues: CAWSFRGSTEAFF. The CDR3 DNA reads as TGTGCCTGGAGTTTCAGGGGAAGTACTGAAGCTTTCTTT. The chain employs TRBV30 and TRBJ1-1; the D gene is possibly TRBD1 (6 bases). CDR3 length: 13 residues. Germline CDR1 GTSNPN, CDR2 SVGIG (reference sequence). Trimming took 2 bases from V and 5 from J, leaving 12 bases between them.

On this clone itself: One end of the junction does not line up with germline, which may come from a read error. V gene TRBV11-2 combines with J gene TRBJ2-5, with D unresolved. Germline-derived CDR1 and CDR2 are SGHAT and FQNNGV. The CDR3 has 17 residues. The CDR3 nucleotides read TGTGCCAGCAGCCTAGACTCGGGCGTCGGTCGTAAGGAGACCCAGTACTTC. Translation gives CASSLDSGVGRKETQYF.

V gene TRBV30 combines with J gene TRBJ2-5; perhaps TRBD2 as D (6 bases). There are 15 residues in the CDR3. Germline CDR1 and CDR2: GTSNPN and SVGIG (reference sequence). Trimming left V 1 base short and J 2 bases short, with 14 bases between. The DNA for the CDR3 is TGTGCCTGGAGTGACGGAGCGGGTAGTCAAGAGACCCAGTACTTC. Translated: CAWSDGAGSQETQYF.

This sequence joins TRBV29-1 and TRBJ2-2, with D perhaps TRBD1 (6 bases). The CDR3 has 15 residues. Deletions cut 6 bases from V and 0 bases from J, with 14 bases between. Looked up from germline, CDR1 is SQVTM and CDR2 is ANQGSEA. The CDR3 reads CSVVGALSNTGELFF. The CDR3 DNA is TGCAGCGTGGTGGGGGCCCTCTCGAACACCGGGGAGCTGTTTTTT.

This rearrangement joins TRBV27 to TRBJ1-4; 8 nucleotides align to TRBD1. V lost 5 bases and J lost 10; bases outside the gene matches: 9. The CDR3 contains 14 residues. CDR1 is MNHEY, CDR2 SMNVEV, per germline (reference sequence). Here the CDR3 reads CASSLGQGRVKLFF. CDR3 DNA sequence: TGTGCCAGCAGTCTCGGACAGGGAAGGGTAAAACTGTTTTTT.

This chain uses TRBV6-1 with TRBJ1-1; unclear D gene. Per the germline V gene, CDR1 is MNHNS and CDR2 is SASEGT. Trimming took off 4 bases at V and 1 base at J, with 19 bases between the two ends. The CDR3 is made up of 17 amino acids. This chain's CDR3 is CASSVVDLVGGNTEAFF. Written as DNA, the CDR3 is TGTGCCAGCAGTGTTGTGGATTTGGTAGGAGGGAACACTGAAGCTTTCTTT.

V and J are TRBV14 and TRBJ2-7, with TRBD1 as a possible D gene (5 bases). Germline assignment: CDR1 SGHDN and CDR2 FVKESK. The germline V and J ends were trimmed by 0 bases and 5 bases, with 11 bases remaining between them. This CDR3 is 14 amino acids long. CDR3 amino acids: CASSQDETGHEQYF. The CDR3 nucleotides are TGTGCCAGCAGCCAAGATGAAACAGGCCACGAGCAGTACTTC.

This rearrangement joins TRBV19 to TRBJ2-7; D not resolved. Germline V lookup: CDR1 LNHDA, CDR2 SQIVND (reference sequence). This CDR3 spans 13 amino acids. The ends were cut back, 1 base at V and 6 bases at J, with 10 bases in the middle. The CDR3 here is CASSIAGGREQYF. The CDR3 DNA reads as TGTGCCAGTAGTATAGCGGGCGGACGCGAGCAGTACTTC.

The J gene is TRBJ2-3, the V gene TRBV6-1, with TRBD2 identical over 8 bases. The CDR3 has 17 residues. The germline V gene has CDR1 MNHNS and CDR2 SASEGT. The V gene end was trimmed by 2 bases and the J gene end by 4 bases; junction bases not matched to a gene: 11. CDR3 loop: CASSERFSAGGADTQYF. The CDR3 DNA sequence: TGTGCCAGCAGTGAAAGGTTCTCGGCGGGGGGTGCAGATACGCAGTATTTT.

The chain employs TRBV27 and TRBJ1-5; D gene ambiguous. The V and J ends lost 6 bases and 2 bases respectively, with 14 bases between them. This CDR3 region has 15 residues. Germline values: CDR1 MNHEY, CDR2 SMNVEV (reference sequence). The CDR3 sequence is CASSPLGTGNQPQHF. The CDR3 nucleotides read TGTGCCAGCAGCCCCCTGGGTACGGGCAATCAGCCCCAGCATTTT.

The chain joins TRBV2 to TRBJ1-3; D unclear. Germline V gene lookup returns CDR1 SNHLY and CDR2 FYNNEI. The CDR3 totals 12 residues. The V gene lost 4 bases and the J gene lost 8 bases, with 9 bases spanning the gap. CDR3 protein: CASSVAGDTIYF. CDR3 nucleotide sequence: TGTGCCAGCAGTGTAGCCGGGGACACCATATATTTT.

V is TRBV4-3 and J is TRBJ1-2; TRBD1 matches 7 bases. Germline CDR1 reads LGHNA; CDR2 reads YSLEER. There are 15 residues in the CDR3. V lost 4 bases, J lost 5 bases, and 10 bases stayed unmatched. The DNA of the CDR3 is TGCGCCAGCAGCCCCCTGGGCGAGACAGGGTATGGCTACACCTTC. Translating gives CASSPLGETGYGYTF.

The chain has TRBV7-9 and TRBJ2-3, with D perhaps given as TRBD1 or TRBD2 (5 bases each). The CDR3 spans 16 residues. Trimming removed 2 bases at V and 3 bases at J, with 15 bases between. Germline loops: CDR1 SEHNR, CDR2 FQNEAQ (reference sequence). The chain's CDR3 is CASSLIEGPQTDTQYF. The CDR3 DNA reads as TGTGCCAGCAGCTTAATAGAGGGGCCTCAGACAGATACGCAGTATTTT.

The V call is TRBV6-5, the J call TRBJ1-5, with D perhaps matching TRBD1 (5 bases). Trimming cost V 8 bases and J 6 bases, with 17 bases left between them. The germline V gene encodes CDR1 MNHEY and CDR2 SVGAGI. The CDR3 runs 14 residues. The CDR3: CASSLGGLGQPQHF. Written as DNA, the CDR3 is TGTGCCAGCTCCCTGGGGGGATTAGGTCAGCCCCAGCATTTT.

The rearrangement joins TRBV27 to TRBJ2-5, with 9 bases matching TRBD1. CDR1 is MNHEY, CDR2 SMNVEV, per germline (reference sequence). This CDR3 region has 16 residues. The V and J ends lost 1 base and 1 base, in that order; junction bases with no gene match: 4. The CDR3 DNA reads TGTGCCAGCAGTTTATTAGGGACAGGGCGCCAAGAGACCCAGTACTTC. This codes for CASSLLGTGRQETQYF.

The chain carries TRBV5-6 and TRBJ1-6; D unresolved. The germline V and J ends were trimmed by 3 bases and 0 bases, with 7 bases remaining between them. Germline lookup yields CDR1 SGHDT and CDR2 YYEEEE. The CDR3 has 15 amino acids. The CDR3 sequence: CASSSPSSYNSPLHF. The CDR3 bases are TGTGCCAGCAGCTCCCCGAGCTCCTATAATTCACCCCTCCACTTT.

This clone was counted between two and nine times. The chain combines TRBV18 with TRBJ1-5, with D perhaps matching TRBD1 (6 bases). The CDR3 totals 15 residues. The germline V gene encodes CDR1 KGHSH and CDR2 LQKENI. Trimming stripped 3 bases from V and 4 bases from J, with 13 bases between. Written as DNA, the CDR3 is TGTGCCAGCTCACCGACGGGGGCCGATAATCAGCCCCAGCATTTT. Translation: CASSPTGADNQPQHF.

This rearrangement joins TRBV4-1 to TRBJ2-7, with 11 nucleotides matching TRBD2. The V gene's germline CDR1 is MGHRA and CDR2 YSYEKL. V shed 4 bases and J 4 bases; nucleotides not matched to a gene: 9. This CDR3 comprises 16 residues. Here the CDR3 DNA reads TGCGCCAGCAGCCCAATACTAGCGGGAGATGAGTACGAGCAGTACTTC. As protein: CASSPILAGDEYEQYF.

The chain carries TRBV9 and TRBJ2-7, with TRBD1 identical over 9 bases. Germline values: CDR1 SGDLS, CDR2 YYNGEE. CDR3 size: 14 residues. V shed 5 bases and J 2 bases; nucleotides not matched to a gene: 5. CDR3 protein: CASSLTGGPYEQYF. CDR3 nucleotide sequence: TGTGCCAGCAGTTTGACAGGGGGTCCCTACGAGCAGTACTTC.

The gene calls are TRBV19 and TRBJ2-7, with 8 bases matching TRBD1. V lost 1 base to trimming and J lost 5 bases; unmatched junction nucleotides: 7. Germline CDR1 and CDR2: LNHDA and SQIVND (reference sequence). This CDR3 spans 15 amino acids. The CDR3 DNA reads TGTGCCAGTAGTATAGCGCGGACAGGGCAGAACGAGCAGTACTTC. This encodes CASSIARTGQNEQYF. Together with reference TRBV19 and TRBJ2-7, the CDR3 gives the full variable domain: DGGITQSPKYLFRKEGQNVTLSCEQNLNHDAMYWYRQDPGQGLRLIYYSQIVNDFQKGDIAEGYSVSREKKESFPLTVTSAQKNPTAFYLCASSIARTGQNEQYFGPGTRLTVT.

The chain employs TRBV6-4 and TRBJ2-2; no definite D call. Per the germline V gene, CDR1 is MRHNA and CDR2 is SNTAGT. The CDR3 runs 14 residues. The ends were cut back, 2 bases at V and 3 bases at J, with 7 bases in the middle. The CDR3 spells CASSDLGHTGELFF. CDR3 DNA: TGTGCCAGCAGTGACCTCGGGCACACCGGGGAGCTGTTTTTT.

The chain links TRBV21-1 to TRBJ1-2. TRBV21-1 is shown as a pseudogene. CDR3 length: 13 residues. In nucleotides, the CDR3 is TGTGCCAGCAGAAGAGGGTCCAACTATGGCTACACCTTC. This sequence encodes CASRRGSNYGYTF.

This clone has just one count. The rearrangement joins TRBV28 to TRBJ2-7, with TRBD2 as a possible D gene (5 bases). Germline V gene lookup returns CDR1 MDHEN and CDR2 SYDVKM. The CDR3 covers 13 residues. Deletions cut 7 bases from V and 3 bases from J, with 13 bases between. The CDR3 bases are TGTGCCAGCACCTCAAGCGGTAACTACGAGCAGTACTTC. This codes for CASTSSGNYEQYF.

V and J are TRBV9 and TRBJ2-3; D is perhaps TRBD2 (5 bases). The CDR3 is 15 residues long. Germline V gene sequence: CDR1 SGDLS, CDR2 YYNGEE. V lost 0 bases to trimming and J lost 0 bases, with 8 bases between them. CDR3 sequence (DNA): TGTGCCAGCAGCGTAGACTGGACTAGCACAGATACGCAGTATTTT. Amino acids: CASSVDWTSTDTQYF.

This rearrangement joins TRBV28 to TRBJ2-7, with D perhaps TRBD1 (5 bases). This CDR3 contains 12 residues. The V end was cut by 10 bases, the J end by 3 bases, with 13 bases between. Per germline, CDR1 MDHEN and CDR2 SYDVKM. CDR3 DNA sequence: TGTGCCACCTCAGGGCCCGGCTACGAGCAGTACTTC. Amino acid sequence: CATSGPGYEQYF.

The chain uses TRBV7-8 and TRBJ2-3; D unclear. V was shortened by 1 base and J by 0 bases, with 11 bases between the two germline ends. The germline CDR1 and CDR2 sequences are SGHVS and FQNEAQ. The CDR3 is 16 residues long. The CDR3 loop reads CASSLVTTTSTDTQYF. Here the CDR3 DNA reads TGTGCCAGCAGCTTAGTCACCACGACTAGCACAGATACGCAGTATTTT.